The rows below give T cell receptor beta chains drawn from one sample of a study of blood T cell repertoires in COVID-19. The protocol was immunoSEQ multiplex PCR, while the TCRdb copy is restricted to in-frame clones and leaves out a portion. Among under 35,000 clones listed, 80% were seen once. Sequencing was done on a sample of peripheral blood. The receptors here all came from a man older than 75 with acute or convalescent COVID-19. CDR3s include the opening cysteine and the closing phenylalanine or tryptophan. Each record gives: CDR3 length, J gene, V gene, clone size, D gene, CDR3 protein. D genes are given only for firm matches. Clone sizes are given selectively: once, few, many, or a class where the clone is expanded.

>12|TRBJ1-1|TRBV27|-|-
CASGLGNTEAFF
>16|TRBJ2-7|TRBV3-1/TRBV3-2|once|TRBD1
CASSQDRYLQGDEQYF
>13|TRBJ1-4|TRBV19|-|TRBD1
CASREGQRLKLFF
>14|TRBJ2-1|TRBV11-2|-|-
CASNLGQTYNEQFF
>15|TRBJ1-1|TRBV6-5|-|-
CASSYSLRVNTEAFF
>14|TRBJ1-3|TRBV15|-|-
CATSRERGGNTIYF
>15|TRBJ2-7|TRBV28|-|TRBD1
CASSAWQTGNYGQYF
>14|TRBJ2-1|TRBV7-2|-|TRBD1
CASSSGGSHNEQFF
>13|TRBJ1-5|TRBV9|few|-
CASSVQGNQPQHF
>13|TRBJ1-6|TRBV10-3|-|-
CAISSGNNSPLHF
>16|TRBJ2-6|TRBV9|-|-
CASSVALSSGANVLTF
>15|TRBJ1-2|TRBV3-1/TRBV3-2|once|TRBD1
CASSLGTGIFYGYTF
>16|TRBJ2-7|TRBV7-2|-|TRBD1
CASSLAPGQGSYEQYF
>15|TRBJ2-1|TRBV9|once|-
CASSVSGSLSNEQFF
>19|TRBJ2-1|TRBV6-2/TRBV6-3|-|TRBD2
CASSYPTDTGLPRVREQFF
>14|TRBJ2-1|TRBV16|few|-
CASSQSRQGNEQFF
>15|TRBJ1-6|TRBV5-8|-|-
CASSPRRGKNSPLHF
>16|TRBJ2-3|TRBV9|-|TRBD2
CASSESGTRNTDTQYF
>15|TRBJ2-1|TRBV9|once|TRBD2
CASSPMGLAVNEQFF
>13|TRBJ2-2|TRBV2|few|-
CASSGQNHGELFF
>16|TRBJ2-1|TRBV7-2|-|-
CASSLGLGGGNVEQFF
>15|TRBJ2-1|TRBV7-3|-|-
CASSRTGFSYNEQFF
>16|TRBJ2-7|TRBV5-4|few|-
CASSPVLGSSYGEQYF
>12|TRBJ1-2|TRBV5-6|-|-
CASSFRGWGYTF
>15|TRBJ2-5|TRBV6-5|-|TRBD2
CASSYAGGRQETQYF
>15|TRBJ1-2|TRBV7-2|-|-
CASSLAGSANYGYTF
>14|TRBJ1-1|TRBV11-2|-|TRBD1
CASSIGTANTEAFF
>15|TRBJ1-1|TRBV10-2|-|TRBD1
CASSESGTGNTEAFF
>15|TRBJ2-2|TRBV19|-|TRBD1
CASSPVGGFVGELFF
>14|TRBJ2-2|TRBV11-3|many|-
CASSLAANTGELFF
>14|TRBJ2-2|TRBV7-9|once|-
CASSSPGVNLELFF
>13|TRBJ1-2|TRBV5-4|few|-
CASREQPSYGYTF
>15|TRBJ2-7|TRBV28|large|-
CASSQAYQQIYEQYF